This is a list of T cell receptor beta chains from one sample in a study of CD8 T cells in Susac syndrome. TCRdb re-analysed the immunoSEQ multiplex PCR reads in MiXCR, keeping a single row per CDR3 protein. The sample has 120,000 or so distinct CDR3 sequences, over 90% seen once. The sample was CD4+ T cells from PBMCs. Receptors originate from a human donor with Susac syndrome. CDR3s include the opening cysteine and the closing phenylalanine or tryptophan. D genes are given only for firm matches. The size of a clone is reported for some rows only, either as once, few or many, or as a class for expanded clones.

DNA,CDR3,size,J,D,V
TGTGCCAGCAGTTTAGGACTTAATAACTACAATGAGCAGTTCTTC,CASSLGLNNYNEQFF,.,TRBJ2-1,.,TRBV12-3/TRBV12-4
TGTGCCAGCAGCCTACGTGACAGGGGAAAGAACACCGGGGAGCTGTTTTTT,CASSLRDRGKNTGELFF,.,TRBJ2-2,TRBD1,TRBV6-2/TRBV6-3
TGTGCCTGGAAGTACGGGAGAGGCACCGGGGAGCTGTTTTTT,CAWKYGRGTGELFF,.,TRBJ2-2,.,TRBV30
TGTGCCAGCAGTTACATTCAAGCGGGGAACACTGAAGCTTTCTTT,CASSYIQAGNTEAFF,.,TRBJ1-1,.,TRBV28
TGTGCCAGCAGTTCTCTAGCGGGAGGTAGTTACGAGCAGTACTTC,CASSSLAGGSYEQYF,few,TRBJ2-7,TRBD2,TRBV28
TGCAGTGCCAGAGAGCGGGAGACGAGCCCCTACGAGCAGTACTTC,CSARERETSPYEQYF,.,TRBJ2-7,TRBD2,TRBV20-1
TGTGCCAGCAGTCCATACCCGGGACACCACGCCTACGAGCAGTACTTC,CASSPYPGHHAYEQYF,.,TRBJ2-7,.,TRBV27
TGCAGTGCCGTAGGGTCGGACAGGTCCTACGAGCAGTACTTC,CSAVGSDRSYEQYF,.,TRBJ2-7,TRBD1,TRBV20-1
TGTGCCAGCAGCCCGGGGATCGGGACCCGCGAGCAGTACTTC,CASSPGIGTREQYF,.,TRBJ2-7,.,TRBV7-2
TGCGCCAGCAGCCCGACCGGGACAGTAACCGGGGAGCTGTTTTTT,CASSPTGTVTGELFF,.,TRBJ2-2,TRBD1,TRBV5-1
TGTGCCAGCAGTTCCGGGGCCCTAAGCAATCAGCCCCAGCATTTT,CASSSGALSNQPQHF,.,TRBJ1-5,.,TRBV5-8
TGTGCCAGCGAAAGGGAAAAACTGTTTTTT,CASEREKLFF,.,TRBJ1-4,.,TRBV2
TGTGCCAGCAGCTTAGCAATGGATACGCAGTATTTT,CASSLAMDTQYF,.,TRBJ2-3,.,TRBV7-9
TGTGCCAGCAGCAAAGGGACAGGGAATGAGCAGTTCTTC,CASSKGTGNEQFF,.,TRBJ2-1,.,TRBV21-1
TGTGCCACCAGCAGAGAAGGCGGGGGCTCCTACAATGAGCAGTTCTTC,CATSREGGGSYNEQFF,.,TRBJ2-1,TRBD2,TRBV15
TGTGCCAGCAGTGCCCTAGGCCGGGACAGAAAAGCAAACACTGAAGCTTTCTTT,CASSALGRDRKANTEAFF,.,TRBJ1-1,TRBD1,TRBV25-1
TGTGCCAGCAGGTACCCGACAGGCAACTATGGCTACACCTTC,CASRYPTGNYGYTF,.,TRBJ1-2,.,TRBV6-5
TGTGCCAGCAGCCCCCAGACAGGGCGGTATGGCTACACCTTC,CASSPQTGRYGYTF,.,TRBJ1-2,TRBD1,TRBV3-1
TGCAGTGCTAGAGATCCCCTAGCGGGAGTACTAGAGACCCAGTACTTC,CSARDPLAGVLETQYF,.,TRBJ2-5,TRBD2,TRBV20-1
TGCGCCAGCAGCCGCCAAGGACAGGGGGCGATGGGCTACGAGCAGTACTTC,CASSRQGQGAMGYEQYF,.,TRBJ2-7,TRBD1,TRBV4-1
TGTGCCAGCAGCTCACGGGGGGCGGCAACCTACGAGCAGTACTTC,CASSSRGAATYEQYF,.,TRBJ2-7,.,TRBV12-3/TRBV12-4
TGTGCCAGCAGCTGGCCATCAACAACTAATGAAAAACTGTTTTTT,CASSWPSTTNEKLFF,.,TRBJ1-4,.,TRBV7-9
TGCAGCTTCACCCAGGGGGCTCGAGAGACCCAGTACTTC,CSFTQGARETQYF,.,TRBJ2-5,TRBD1,TRBV29-1
TGCAGCGCCCTGGGGCGGTATAATTCACCCCTCCACTTT,CSALGRYNSPLHF,.,TRBJ1-6,.,TRBV29-1
TGCAGTGCTAGAGAGGGGGGACTAGCATCAGATACGCAGTATTTT,CSAREGGLASDTQYF,.,TRBJ2-3,TRBD2,TRBV20-1
TGTGCCAGCAGCTCCGGGACTAGCGGGAGTGAAGAGACCCAGTACTTC,CASSSGTSGSEETQYF,.,TRBJ2-5,TRBD2,TRBV7-9
TGTGCCAGCGAAGGGCGGGGAACCAACTATGGCTACACCTTC,CASEGRGTNYGYTF,once,TRBJ1-2,.,TRBV25-1
TGTGCCAGCAGCCAGCCCACGGGGGACGGGACCCAGTACTTC,CASSQPTGDGTQYF,.,TRBJ2-5,.,TRBV5-4
TGTGCCAGCAGTGAAGCGTGGGGAACAGATACGCAGTATTTT,CASSEAWGTDTQYF,.,TRBJ2-3,.,TRBV2
TGCAGCGTTGAAGAATTTGGGACCCAGTACTTC,CSVEEFGTQYF,.,TRBJ2-5,.,TRBV29-1
TGTGCCAGCAGCCGGTCTGTGGGCACTGAAGCTTTCTTT,CASSRSVGTEAFF,.,TRBJ1-1,.,TRBV4-2
TGTGCTAGTGGTTTGGTGCCCAAGGGGAACGAGCAGTACTTC,CASGLVPKGNEQYF,.,TRBJ2-7,.,TRBV12-5
TGTGCCAGCTCACTTGGCGCCTCGACCTCCTACGAGCAGTACTTC,CASSLGASTSYEQYF,.,TRBJ2-7,.,TRBV18
TGCAGCGTTGCCCAAGAGACCCAGTACTTC,CSVAQETQYF,.,TRBJ2-5,.,TRBV29-1